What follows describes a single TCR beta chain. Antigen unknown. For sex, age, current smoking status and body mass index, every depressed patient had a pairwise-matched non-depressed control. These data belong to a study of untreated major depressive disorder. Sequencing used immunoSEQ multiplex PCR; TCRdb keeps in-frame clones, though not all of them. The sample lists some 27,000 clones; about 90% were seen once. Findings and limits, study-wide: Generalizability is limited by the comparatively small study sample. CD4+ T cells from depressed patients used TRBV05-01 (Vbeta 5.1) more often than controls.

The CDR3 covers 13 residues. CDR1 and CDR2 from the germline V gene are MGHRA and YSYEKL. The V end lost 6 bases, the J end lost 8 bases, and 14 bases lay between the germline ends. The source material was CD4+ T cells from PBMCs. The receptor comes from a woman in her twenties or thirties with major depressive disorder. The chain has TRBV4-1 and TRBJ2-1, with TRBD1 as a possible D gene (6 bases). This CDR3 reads CASSRIQGHEQFF. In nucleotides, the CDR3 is TGCGCCAGCAGTCGGATACAGGGTCATGAGCAGTTCTTC.